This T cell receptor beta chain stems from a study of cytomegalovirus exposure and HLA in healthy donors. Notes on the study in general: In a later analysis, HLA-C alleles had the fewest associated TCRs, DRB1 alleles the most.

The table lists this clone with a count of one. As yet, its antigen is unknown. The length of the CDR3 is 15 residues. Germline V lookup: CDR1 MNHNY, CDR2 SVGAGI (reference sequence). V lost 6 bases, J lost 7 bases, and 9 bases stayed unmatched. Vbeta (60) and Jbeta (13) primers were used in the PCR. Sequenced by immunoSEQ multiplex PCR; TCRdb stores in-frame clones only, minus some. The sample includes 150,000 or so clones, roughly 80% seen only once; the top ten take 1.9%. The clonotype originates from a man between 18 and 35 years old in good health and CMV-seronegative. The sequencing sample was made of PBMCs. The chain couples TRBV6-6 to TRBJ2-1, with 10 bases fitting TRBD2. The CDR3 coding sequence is TGTGCCAGCAGGCCCAGCGGGGGGGCCGGGAATGAGCAGTTCTTC. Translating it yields CASRPSGGAGNEQFF.